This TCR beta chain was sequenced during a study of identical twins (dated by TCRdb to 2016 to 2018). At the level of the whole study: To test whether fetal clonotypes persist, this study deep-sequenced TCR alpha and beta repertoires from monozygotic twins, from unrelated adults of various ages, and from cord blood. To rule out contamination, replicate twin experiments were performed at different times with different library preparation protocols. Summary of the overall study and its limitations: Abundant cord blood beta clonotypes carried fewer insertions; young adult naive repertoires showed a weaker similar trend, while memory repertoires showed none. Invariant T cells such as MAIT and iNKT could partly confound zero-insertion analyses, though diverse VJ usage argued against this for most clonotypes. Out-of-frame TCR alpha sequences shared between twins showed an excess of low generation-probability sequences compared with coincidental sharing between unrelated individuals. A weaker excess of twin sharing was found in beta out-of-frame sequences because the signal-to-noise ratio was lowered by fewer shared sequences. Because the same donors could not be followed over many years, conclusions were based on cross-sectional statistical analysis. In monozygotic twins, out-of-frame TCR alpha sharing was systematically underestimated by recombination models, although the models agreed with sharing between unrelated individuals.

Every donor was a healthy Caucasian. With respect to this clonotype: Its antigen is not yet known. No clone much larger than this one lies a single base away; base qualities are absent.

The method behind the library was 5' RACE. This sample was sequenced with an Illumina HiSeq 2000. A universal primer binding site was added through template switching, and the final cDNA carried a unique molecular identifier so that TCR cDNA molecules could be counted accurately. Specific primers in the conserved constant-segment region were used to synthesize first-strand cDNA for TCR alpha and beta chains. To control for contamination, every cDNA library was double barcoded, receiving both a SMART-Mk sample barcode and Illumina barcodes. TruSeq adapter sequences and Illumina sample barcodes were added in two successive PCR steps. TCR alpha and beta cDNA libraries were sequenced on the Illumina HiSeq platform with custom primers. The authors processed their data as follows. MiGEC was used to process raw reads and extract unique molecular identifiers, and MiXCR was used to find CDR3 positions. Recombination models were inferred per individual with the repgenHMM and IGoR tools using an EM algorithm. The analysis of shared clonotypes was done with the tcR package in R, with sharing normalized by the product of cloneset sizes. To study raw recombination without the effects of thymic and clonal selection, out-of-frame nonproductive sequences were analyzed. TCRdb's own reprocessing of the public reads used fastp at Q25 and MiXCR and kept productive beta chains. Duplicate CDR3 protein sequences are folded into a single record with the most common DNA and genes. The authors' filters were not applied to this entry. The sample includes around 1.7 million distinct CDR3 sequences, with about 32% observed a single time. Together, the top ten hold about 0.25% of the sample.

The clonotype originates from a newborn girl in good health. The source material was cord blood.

The CDR3 here reads CSAAETSGTYNEQFF. The sequence in DNA is TGCAGTGCCGCCGAGACTAGCGGGACCTACAATGAGCAGTTCTTC. This chain is built from TRBV20-1 and TRBJ2-1; the central 11 bases match TRBD2. Sequences DFQATT (CDR1) and SNEGSKA (CDR2) are obtained from the germline V gene (reference sequence). Taken from cysteine to phenylalanine, the CDR3 has 15 residues. This entry keeps only the CDR3 DNA: 45 bases, framed from base 1. Germline trimming: 6 bases from V, 2 bases from J; junction bases outside gene matches: 6.